The T cell receptor beta chain described here comes from a study of T cells in Graves' hyperthyroidism and ophthalmopathy. This clonotype has a count of ten or more. Researchers amplified the TCR beta CDR3 regions from RNA transcripts. The HTBI primer set was used in a first-round RT-PCR of the TCR CDR3. MiXCR, applied by TCRdb to the multiplex PCR reads, yields one record per CDR3 protein. The sample shows roughly 510,000 distinct CDR3 sequences, around 21% of them seen only once. This TCR derives from a man between 18 and 35 years old with Graves' hyperthyroidism. Sample: blood.

The CDR3 DNA follows: TGTGCCAGCAAGGAGGGGTTCTCTAGCAATCAGCCCCAGCATTTT. Amino acid sequence: CASKEGFSSNQPQHF. The rearrangement links TRBV2 to TRBJ1-5, with a possible D match to TRBD1 (5 bases). Per germline, CDR1 SNHLY and CDR2 FYNNEI. The V end lost 7 bases, the J end lost 0 bases, and 13 bases lay between the germline ends. The CDR3 is made up of 15 amino acids.